A selection of T cell receptor beta chains follows, all from one sample in a study of molecular identifiers for immune sequencing clone quantification. Each CDR3 protein gets one entry after TCRdb re-called the PCR reads with MiXCR. Here the sample spans a few hundred thousand distinct CDR3 sequences, about a fifth being singletons. The sequenced sample consisted of naive CD8+ T cells from blood, with Jurkat cell RNA spiked in. The origin of the receptors is a human donor in good health. Some libraries in this study had Jurkat cell RNA spiked in. CDR3s include the opening cysteine and the closing phenylalanine or tryptophan. The D gene is left open where the match is weak. Some rows have no size entry. The others give once, few or many, or a class for an expanded clone.

D gene: NA; V gene: TRBV4-1; clone size: many; J gene: TRBJ2-3; CDR3 DNA: TGCGCCAGCAGCCAAGAATCAGCATTCGGCACAGATACGCAGTATTTT; CDR3 protein: CASSQESAFGTDTQYF
D gene: NA; V gene: TRBV27; clone size: NA; J gene: TRBJ1-6; CDR3 DNA: TGTGCCAGCAGTTTAGCAGGGGTAGGCTCACCCCTCCACTTT; CDR3 protein: CASSLAGVGSPLHF
D gene: NA; V gene: TRBV11-2; clone size: NA; J gene: TRBJ2-5; CDR3 DNA: TGTGCCAGCAGCTTACGCTACGCGATACAAGAGACCCAGTACTTC; CDR3 protein: CASSLRYAIQETQYF
D gene: TRBD2; V gene: TRBV19; clone size: NA; J gene: TRBJ2-4; CDR3 DNA: TGTGCCAGTAGTTTACAACCCCCGGGACTAGCGGGAGGGCCAGCCAAAAACATTCAGTACTTC; CDR3 protein: CASSLQPPGLAGGPAKNIQYF
D gene: TRBD2; V gene: TRBV10-3; clone size: NA; J gene: TRBJ2-3; CDR3 DNA: TGTGCCATCAGTGACCCGAACTTACTAGCGGGAGTTACAGATACGCAGTATTTT; CDR3 protein: CAISDPNLLAGVTDTQYF
D gene: NA; V gene: TRBV10-3; clone size: NA; J gene: TRBJ1-1; CDR3 DNA: TGTGCCATCAGTGAGTCGGTCTCTATGAACACTGAAGCTTTCTTT; CDR3 protein: CAISESVSMNTEAFF
D gene: NA; V gene: TRBV10-3; clone size: many; J gene: TRBJ2-7; CDR3 DNA: TGTGCCATCACCCTTATGGATCTAGCCCAGTACGAGCAGTACTTC; CDR3 protein: CAITLMDLAQYEQYF
D gene: NA; V gene: TRBV20-1; clone size: few; J gene: TRBJ1-5; CDR3 DNA: TGCAGTGCTAGAGATCCGGGCATAATTCATCAGCCCCAGCATTTT; CDR3 protein: CSARDPGIIHQPQHF
D gene: NA; V gene: TRBV7-9; clone size: NA; J gene: TRBJ2-2; CDR3 DNA: TGTGCCAGCAGCTTACCCCAAGGGCAGGTCTACACCGGGGAGCTGTCTTTT; CDR3 protein: CASSLPQGQVYTGELSF
D gene: TRBD1; V gene: TRBV29-1; clone size: NA; J gene: TRBJ1-2; CDR3 DNA: TGCAGCGCCTGGGGACAGGGCCAGTTAGGGGGCTACACCTTC; CDR3 protein: CSAWGQGQLGGYTF
D gene: NA; V gene: TRBV25-1; clone size: NA; J gene: TRBJ1-1; CDR3 DNA: TGTGCCAGCAGTGAATCTATGCCAGGGTCGGTCCTCACTGAAGCTTTCTTT; CDR3 protein: CASSESMPGSVLTEAFF
D gene: NA; V gene: TRBV6-2/TRBV6-3; clone size: NA; J gene: TRBJ2-4; CDR3 DNA: TGTGCCAGCAGTTACCCACCCCAAGCTAGCGTAAGGGACATTCAGTACTTC; CDR3 protein: CASSYPPQASVRDIQYF
D gene: TRBD2; V gene: TRBV2; clone size: few; J gene: TRBJ2-1; CDR3 DNA: TGTGCCAGCACAGGGCTAGCGGGGTACAATGAGCAGTTCTTC; CDR3 protein: CASTGLAGYNEQFF
D gene: TRBD2; V gene: TRBV30; clone size: NA; J gene: TRBJ2-7; CDR3 DNA: TGTGCCTGGAGTGCCCCGGAGCTAGCGGGAGTTTACGAGCAGTACTTC; CDR3 protein: CAWSAPELAGVYEQYF
D gene: NA; V gene: TRBV27; clone size: many; J gene: TRBJ2-3; CDR3 DNA: TGTGCCAGCAGTTTACTTCAGCGGAACCCTAGCACAGATACGCAGTATTTT; CDR3 protein: CASSLLQRNPSTDTQYF
D gene: NA; V gene: TRBV2; clone size: NA; J gene: TRBJ1-2; CDR3 DNA: TGTGCCAGCAGTGAAGCGCAGGGCGGCTATGGCTACACCTTC; CDR3 protein: CASSEAQGGYGYTF
D gene: NA; V gene: TRBV29-1; clone size: many; J gene: TRBJ1-1; CDR3 DNA: TGCAGCGTCGAGACACGTTTGAACACTGAAGCTTTCTTT; CDR3 protein: CSVETRLNTEAFF
D gene: TRBD1; V gene: TRBV27; clone size: many; J gene: TRBJ2-3; CDR3 DNA: TGTGCCAGCAGTTTATCGCAGGGGGCGGCCGTAAATTTT; CDR3 protein: CASSLSQGAAVNF
D gene: NA; V gene: TRBV7-9; clone size: many; J gene: TRBJ1-1; CDR3 DNA: TGTGCCAGCAGCCTCCCGACAGGTCCGAACACTGAAGCTTTCTTT; CDR3 protein: CASSLPTGPNTEAFF
D gene: NA; V gene: TRBV20-1; clone size: many; J gene: TRBJ2-3; CDR3 DNA: TGCAGTGCTCGGGACTTAGAAACGAACACAGATACGCAGTATTTT; CDR3 protein: CSARDLETNTDTQYF
D gene: NA; V gene: TRBV5-6; clone size: many; J gene: TRBJ1-5; CDR3 DNA: TGTGCCAGCAGCTTGGGAGATCAGCCCCAGCATTTT; CDR3 protein: CASSLGDQPQHF
D gene: NA; V gene: TRBV7-9; clone size: NA; J gene: TRBJ1-6; CDR3 DNA: TGTGCCAGCAGCTTCGACAGTATCGGTTCACCCCTCCACTTT; CDR3 protein: CASSFDSIGSPLHF
D gene: TRBD1; V gene: TRBV6-1; clone size: few; J gene: TRBJ1-5; CDR3 DNA: TGTGCCAGCAGTGAATTTACAGGGGGCGGAGGCAATCAGCCCCAGCATTTT; CDR3 protein: CASSEFTGGGGNQPQHF
D gene: TRBD1; V gene: TRBV4-1; clone size: few; J gene: TRBJ2-5; CDR3 DNA: TGCGCCAGCAGCCAGAAAACCGCCTTAAGGGGGCTCAGAGAGACCCAGTACTTC; CDR3 protein: CASSQKTALRGLRETQYF
D gene: NA; V gene: TRBV6-5; clone size: NA; J gene: TRBJ2-3; CDR3 DNA: TGTGCCAGCAGAGATACAGGGACAAGCACAGATACGCAGTATTTT; CDR3 protein: CASRDTGTSTDTQYF
D gene: NA; V gene: TRBV30; clone size: NA; J gene: TRBJ1-5; CDR3 DNA: TGTGCCTGGACGGGGGCACGCGGCAATCAGCCCCAGCATTTT; CDR3 protein: CAWTGARGNQPQHF
D gene: TRBD1; V gene: TRBV5-3; clone size: NA; J gene: TRBJ2-7; CDR3 DNA: TGTGCCAGCAGCTGGGGACAGATCTCCTACGAGCAGTACTTC; CDR3 protein: CASSWGQISYEQYF
D gene: NA; V gene: TRBV19; clone size: many; J gene: TRBJ1-4; CDR3 DNA: TGTGCCAGTAGTGCGGACACCACAACTAATGAAAAACTGTTTTTT; CDR3 protein: CASSADTTTNEKLFF
D gene: NA; V gene: TRBV4-3; clone size: many; J gene: TRBJ1-2; CDR3 DNA: TGCGCCAGCAGCCAAGATCGACAGCACTATGGCTACACCTTC; CDR3 protein: CASSQDRQHYGYTF